A single sample is the source of the 13 T cell receptor beta chains below, sequenced in a study of T-cell reconstitution after alpha-beta-depleted transplantation in children. The library targeted TCRbeta and was prepared with unique molecular identifiers. TCRdb used MiXCR to reprocess the PCR reads, holding one entry per CDR3 protein. The repertoire holds approximately 350,000 distinct CDR3 sequences, approximately 10% seen once, with 2% to 2.5% in the top ten. The sample was PBMCs from the stem cell graft donor, taken from the stem cell graft. The receptors derive from a human donor who donated a stem cell graft to a child with acute lymphoblastic leukemia.

There are many counts of this clonotype. The V call is TRBV5-1, the J call TRBJ1-1, with D tentatively TRBD1 (5 bases). The CDR3 length is 14 residues. Germline V gene sequence: CDR1 SGHRS, CDR2 YFSETQ. The germline V and J ends were trimmed by 3 bases and 8 bases, with 17 bases remaining between them. In DNA, the CDR3 is TGCGCCAGCAGCTCCGGGACTCCTGCGGCCGAAGCTTTCTTT. Amino acids: CASSSGTPAAEAFF.

Only a few counts were recorded for this clonotype. This chain joins TRBV6-2 or TRBV6-3 and TRBJ2-1, with a weak D call TRBD2 (7 bases). This CDR3 is 14 amino acids long. The germline CDR1 and CDR2 sequences are MNHEY and SVGEGT. V was cut by 2 bases and J by 7 bases, with 12 bases left in between. CDR3: CASSYAGAGNEQFF. In DNA, the CDR3 is TGTGCCAGCAGTTACGCGGGGGCTGGGAATGAGCAGTTCTTC.

The CDR3 nucleotides are TGTGCCAGCAGGGCTTTTGAAGAGACCCAGTACTTC. Its protein product is CASRAFEETQYF. The rearrangement uses TRBV2 and TRBJ2-5; D remains ambiguous. Germline assignment: CDR1 SNHLY and CDR2 FYNNEI. With 6 bases removed from V and 3 bases from J, the gap between germline ends came to 8 bases. The CDR3 totals 12 residues.

The chain joins TRBV7-2 to TRBJ2-1, with TRBD2 matching over 9 bases. The CDR3 contains 16 residues. The germline V gene has CDR1 SGHTA and CDR2 FQGNSA. V lost 7 bases, J lost 3 bases, and 10 bases stayed unmatched. The CDR3 DNA is TGTGCCAGCAACGAGGGGGCGGGAGGGAACTACAATGAGCAGTTCTTC. It translates to CASNEGAGGNYNEQFF.

The table lists this clonotype with a few counts. The chain recombines TRBV7-9 with TRBJ2-1; D call uncertain. CDR3 length equals 15 residues. The ends were cut back, 8 bases at V and 1 base at J, with 15 bases in the middle. CDR1 SEHNR and CDR2 FQNEAQ come from the germline V gene (reference sequence). The DNA of the CDR3 is TGTGCCAGCGGTTCAGTAGGTCTTTCCTACAATGAGCAGTTCTTC. It codes for CASGSVGLSYNEQFF.

This clonotype was observed a handful of times. The chain recombines TRBV20-1 with TRBJ1-1; 8 bases line up with TRBD1. The CDR3 length is 14 residues. V lost 6 bases to trimming and J lost 0 bases; unmatched junction nucleotides: 6. Germline CDR1 and CDR2: DFQATT and SNEGSKA (reference sequence). The chain's CDR3 is CSARQGAVNTEAFF. The CDR3, as DNA: TGCAGTGCGAGGCAGGGGGCTGTGAACACTGAAGCTTTCTTT.

The table lists this clonotype with a few counts. This chain links TRBV4-1 with TRBJ2-4, with D maybe TRBD2 (6 bases). Germline CDR1 MGHRA, CDR2 YSYEKL. The CDR3 is made up of 15 amino acids. V was clipped by 3 bases and J by 0 bases, with 9 bases between them. CDR3 sequence: CASSHGGLAKNIQYF. The DNA of the CDR3 is TGCGCCAGCAGCCATGGGGGACTAGCCAAAAACATTCAGTACTTC.

V usage is TRBV6-5 and J usage is TRBJ2-5; TRBD2 aligns across 8 bases. The CDR3 runs 17 residues. V lost 1 base, J lost 2 bases, and 9 bases stayed unmatched. Germline V gives CDR1 MNHEY, CDR2 SVGAGI. The DNA of the CDR3 is TGTGCCAGCAGTTACTTCCCCGGGAGGGTACCACAAGAGACCCAGTACTTC. It yields the protein CASSYFPGRVPQETQYF.

This sequence joins TRBV11-2 and TRBJ2-7; 7 positions match TRBD1. J gave up 3 bases and V 1 base, and 6 bases lay outside the gene matches. Germline values: CDR1 SGHAT, CDR2 FQNNGV. The CDR3 totals 15 residues. This CDR3 is CASSLGQGRGYEQYF. The CDR3 DNA reads TGTGCCAGCAGCTTAGGACAGGGAAGAGGCTACGAGCAGTACTTC. Variable domain in full (rest from reference TRBV11-2 and TRBJ2-7): EAGVAQSPRYKIIEKRQSVAFWCNPISGHATLYWYQQILGQGPKLLIQFQNNGVVDDSQLPKDRFSAERLKGVDSTLKIQPAKLEDSAVYLCASSLGQGRGYEQYFGPGTRLTVT.

CDR3 loop: CASSQLDRQNTEAFF. CDR3 DNA sequence: TGTGCCAGCAGCCAACTGGACAGACAGAACACTGAAGCTTTCTTT. V and J are TRBV14 and TRBJ1-1; D possibly corresponds to TRBD1 (6 bases). The CDR3 contains 15 residues. The V and J ends lost 2 bases and 1 base respectively, with 11 bases between them. From germline, CDR1 is SGHDN and CDR2 FVKESK.

This clonotype appeared many times. The chain carries TRBV5-1 and TRBJ1-1; D not certain. The CDR3 loop spans 14 amino acids. Germline V gene sequence: CDR1 SGHRS, CDR2 YFSETQ. V lost 3 bases, J lost 0 bases, and 9 bases lay in between. Written as DNA, the CDR3 is TGCGCCAGCAGCTCCCAGAGAATGAACACTGAAGCTTTCTTT. It translates to CASSSQRMNTEAFF.

The chain carries TRBV25-1 and TRBJ2-3; 7 bases are a match to TRBD1. The V gene end was trimmed by 3 bases and the J gene end by 2 bases; junction bases not matched to a gene: 5. CDR3 size: 15 residues. CDR1 and CDR2 from the germline V gene are MGHDK and SYGVNS. The DNA for the CDR3 is TGTGCCAGCAGTGACCCCAGGGGGATCACAGATACGCAGTATTTT. This gives the protein CASSDPRGITDTQYF.

Comment on this clonotype: A single base separates this from a much larger clone, so it may be a read error. The rearrangement joins TRBV5-1 to TRBJ1-4, with TRBD1 matching 7 bases. J lost 7 bases, V lost 9 bases, and 12 bases had no gene match. Germline CDR1 and CDR2: SGHRS and YFSETQ. This CDR3 contains 14 residues. The CDR3 nucleotides read TGCGCCACCAGGCGCCAGGGGGTTGGTGAAAAACTGTTTTTT. This gives the protein CATRRQGVGEKLFF.